This TCR beta chain came from a study of T cell responses to AZD1222 COVID-19 vaccine. Whole-study results and caveats: Two AZD1222 doses significantly raised spike-specific TCR breadth and depth over controls. Clonal diversity was possibly underestimated; the donors were predominantly white British and more often female. Baseline serostatus was positive in only six AZD1222 recipients.

TCRdb's copy holds only in-frame clones and misses some; the assay was immunoSEQ multiplex PCR. The sample contains about 120,000 clones, around 92% of which appear only once. Remarks on this clone: Its antigen is currently unknown.

The germline V gene encodes CDR1 SEHNR and CDR2 FQNEAQ (reference sequence). V shed 7 bases, J shed 3 bases, and the junction held 8 bases outside the gene matches. The CDR3 runs 14 residues. Here the sequenced sample was peripheral blood, taken on day 0 of AZD1222 vaccination. This sequence was found in an adult in good health. The V and J genes are TRBV7-9 and TRBJ2-7, with TRBD2 identical over 8 bases. CDR3 bases: TGTGCCAGCAAGCCGAGGACTAGCAACTACGAGCAGTACTTC. Amino acid sequence: CASKPRTSNYEQYF.